The present entry profiles one TCR beta chain with its context. This sample was included in a study of blood T cell repertoires in COVID-19. Looking at the study overall: Sites in the United States, Italy and Spain provided acute and convalescent COVID-19 samples.

Grouping used clinical history reported by participants in a survey and questionnaire. Cohort 3 donors were reported recovered after two negative PCRs, clearance, or symptom resolution. CDR1 and CDR2 (germline): SNHLY, FYNNEI. The CDR3 has 15 residues. V trimming: 2 bases; J trimming: 5 bases; junction bases outside the gene matches: 5. The method was immunoSEQ multiplex PCR; TCRdb's version includes in-frame clones alone and lacks a portion of them. The sample comprises approximately 100,000 clones, 86% of which are singletons, and about 2.5% rests with the top ten. V and J are TRBV2 and TRBJ2-7; the match to TRBD2 covers 11 bases. The TCR originated in a woman between 45 and 60 years old who had recovered from COVID-19. The specimen was PBMCs or T cells enriched from blood (not recorded which). The CDR3 region is CASSEKTSGMNEQYF. In DNA form, the CDR3 reads TGTGCCAGCAGTGAAAAGACTAGCGGGATGAACGAGCAGTACTTC.